This TCR beta chain was observed in a study of CD8 T cells in ankylosing spondylitis. Details on this clonotype: Antigen specificity is unknown.

Study-level results: A motif in TCR beta, a set of several highly homologous variants, appeared characteristic of ankylosing spondylitis blood.

The CDR3 sequence is 14 residues long. In germline, CDR1 is MNHEY, CDR2 SVGAGI. Trimming took off 2 bases at V and 2 bases at J, with 10 bases between the two ends. TCRdb ran MiXCR on the 5' RACE reads and lists one entry per CDR3 protein. The sample holds 75,000 to 95,000 distinct CDR3 sequences, about 9% seen once. V and J are TRBV6-5 and TRBJ2-7; D gene uncertain. Material for sequencing was blood, either unsorted or a sorted T cell fraction (not recorded which). The sequence derives from a male donor with ankylosing spondylitis. CDR3 in amino acids: CASSYTPLTYEQYF. The DNA of the CDR3 is TGTGCCAGCAGTTACACACCGCTTACCTACGAGCAGTACTTC.